The 21 T cell receptor beta chains presented below share a single source sample, sequenced in a study of OX40 agonist ivuxolimab in advanced cancers. Library preparation was by the immunoSEQ multiplex PCR assay. TCRdb's version of the immuneACCESS table is confined to in-frame rearrangements and falls short of the full clone set. An unresolved V gene accounts for under half of the shortfall where checked; the remainder is of unknown origin. This sample lists about 36,000 clones; roughly 80% were detected once. About 20% of the sample is in the top ten clones. Here the sequenced sample was CD4+ or CD8+ T cells sorted from blood, taken in a trial of the OX40 agonist ivuxolimab. These receptors originate from an adult with an advanced solid tumor such as melanoma, head and neck, liver or kidney cancer.

Here the CDR3 reads CASSHLLPGSPGTDTQYF. CDR3 DNA: TGCGCCAGCAGCCACCTGTTGCCGGGCTCCCCTGGCACAGATACGCAGTATTTT. The V gene is TRBV4-1, the J gene TRBJ2-3; no definite D call. With 3 bases removed from V and 1 base from J, the gap between germline ends came to 20 bases. From germline, CDR1 is MGHRA and CDR2 YSYEKL. This CDR3 is 18 amino acids long.

This chain's CDR3 is CASSLPGHRGVNTGELFF. The CDR3 DNA reads TGCGCCAGCAGCCTCCCGGGGCACCGGGGGGTTAACACCGGGGAGCTGTTTTTT. The J gene is TRBJ2-2, the V gene TRBV4-1; 7 nucleotides agree with TRBD2. CDR3 length: 18 residues. In germline, CDR1 is MGHRA, CDR2 YSYEKL. Trimming cost V 4 bases and J 2 bases; bases outside gene matches: 13.

The chain carries TRBV25-1 and TRBJ2-2, with 7 nucleotides matching TRBD1. Germline values: CDR1 MGHDK, CDR2 SYGVNS. J was trimmed by 5 bases and V by 6 bases; bases with no gene match: 12. The CDR3 covers 16 residues. In nucleotides, the CDR3 is TGTGCCAGCAGCCCCCTAGACAGGGCGGATACCGGGGAGCTGTTTTTT. Translating gives CASSPLDRADTGELFF. Combining the CDR3 with reference TRBV25-1 and TRBJ2-2 gives the whole variable domain EADIYQTPRYLVIGTGKKITLECSQTMGHDKMYWYQQDPGMELHLIHYSYGVNSTEKGDLSSESTVSRIRTEHFPLTLESARPSHTSQYLCASSPLDRADTGELFFGEGSRLTVL.

V and J are TRBV4-2 and TRBJ1-1; 11 nucleotides match TRBD1. The CDR3 contains 17 residues. In germline, CDR1 is LGHNA, CDR2 YNFKEQ. Unmatched junction bases numbered 7, after V lost 3 bases and J lost 1 base. The CDR3 DNA reads TGTGCCAGCAGCCATCCCGGGACAGGGGGAACGAACACTGAAGCTTTCTTT. Its protein is CASSHPGTGGTNTEAFF.

A single count supports this clone. The chain recombines TRBV10-1 with TRBJ2-3; perhaps D is TRBD1 or TRBD2 (5 bases each). The CDR3 runs to 14 residues. V was cut by 6 bases and J by 7 bases, with 17 bases left in between. Germline CDR1 reads WNHNN; CDR2 reads SYGVQD (reference sequence). CDR3 bases: TGCGCCAGCAGCGACTTGATGGGGGTGAATACGCAGTATTTT. Residues: CASSDLMGVNTQYF.

This chain uses TRBV28 with TRBJ1-5; D is possibly TRBD1 (6 bases). This CDR3 region has 16 residues. V was clipped by 2 bases and J by 0 bases, with 11 bases between them. Germline assignment: CDR1 MDHEN and CDR2 SYDVKM. The CDR3 DNA reads TGTGCCAGCAGTTTAGGTCAGGGGTATAGCAATCAGCCCCAGCATTTT. Translating gives CASSLGQGYSNQPQHF.

The V gene is TRBV28, the J gene TRBJ2-2; 14 nucleotides align to TRBD2. V lost 5 bases and J lost 5; bases outside the gene matches: 7. Germline CDR1 MDHEN, CDR2 SYDVKM. There are 17 residues in the CDR3. CDR3 sequence (DNA): TGTGCCAGCAGTATCTGGGGACTAGCGGGGGAAACCGGGGAGCTGTTTTTT. It encodes CASSIWGLAGETGELFF.

The chain links TRBV6-5 to TRBJ2-1; TRBD1 aligns across 10 bases. The CDR3 extends over 15 amino acids. Germline V CDR1 and CDR2: MNHEY, SVGAGI. V trimming: 6 bases; J trimming: 6 bases; junction bases outside the gene matches: 8. The CDR3 bases are TGTGCCAGCAGCATCGGACAGGGGGTTTTCAATGAGCAGTTCTTC. This gives the protein CASSIGQGVFNEQFF.

The chain joins TRBV10-3 to TRBJ1-2, with 7 positions matching TRBD1. CDR1 and CDR2 (germline): ENHRY, SYGVKD. V dropped 6 bases and J dropped 4; count of bases not matched to a gene: 14. The CDR3 length is 16 residues. CDR3 residues: CAISEDSTGSPYGYTF. The CDR3 DNA is TGTGCCATCAGCGAAGATTCGACAGGGTCCCCCTATGGCTACACCTTC.

The chain couples TRBV28 to TRBJ2-7; D is ambiguous. The V end was cut by 1 base, the J end by 2 bases, with 15 bases between. Germline values: CDR1 MDHEN, CDR2 SYDVKM. The CDR3 loop spans 16 amino acids. In nucleotides, the CDR3 is TGTGCCAGCAGTTTATATGCTCTAGGATCAACCTACGAGCAGTACTTC. Amino acids: CASSLYALGSTYEQYF.

The V gene is TRBV5-6, the J gene TRBJ1-5; no clear D gene. The germline V and J ends were trimmed by 0 bases and 4 bases, with 2 bases remaining between them. CDR3 length: 12 residues. CDR1 SGHDT and CDR2 YYEEEE come from the germline V gene. CDR3 sequence: CASSLENQPQHF. The CDR3 DNA reads TGTGCCAGCAGCTTGGAGAATCAGCCCCAGCATTTT. Full variable domain (remainder filled in from reference TRBV5-6 and TRBJ1-5): DAGVTQSPTHLIKTRGQQVTLRCSPKSGHDTVSWYQQALGQGPQFIFQYYEEEERQRGNFPDRFSGHQFPNYSSELNVNALLLGDSALYLCASSLENQPQHFGDGTRLSIL.

The V and J genes are TRBV5-1 and TRBJ2-1, with D unresolved. The V end was cut by 0 bases, the J end by 15 bases, with 13 bases between. The germline CDR1 and CDR2 sequences are SGHRS and YFSETQ. This CDR3 is built from 12 residues. CDR3 amino acids: CASSLASDRLFF. In DNA form, the CDR3 reads TGCGCCAGCAGCTTGGCCTCCGACCGTTTGTTCTTC.

V gene TRBV5-1 combines with J gene TRBJ2-3; D is perhaps TRBD2 (6 bases). V lost 2 bases, J lost 4 bases, and 14 bases lay in between. Germline loops: CDR1 SGHRS, CDR2 YFSETQ. The CDR3 has 15 residues. The CDR3 reads CASSFRGRGADTQYF. CDR3 bases: TGCGCCAGCAGCTTTCGCGGGCGGGGTGCAGATACGCAGTATTTT.

This chain links TRBV4-1 with TRBJ2-2; 8 positions match TRBD1. The CDR3 has 16 amino acids. CDR1 is MGHRA, CDR2 YSYEKL, per germline. Trimming at V came to 4 bases and at J to 0 bases, leaving 4 bases not matched to a gene. CDR3 coding DNA: TGCGCCAGCAGCCTTCAGGGGGCGCCGAACACCGGGGAGCTGTTTTTT. Translation gives CASSLQGAPNTGELFF.

The chain carries TRBV27 and TRBJ1-2; no firm D call. V lost 3 bases and J lost 4, with 12 bases in between. From germline, CDR1 is MNHEY and CDR2 SMNVEV (reference sequence). There are 14 residues in the CDR3. The CDR3 loop reads CASSFFAGSYGYTF. CDR3 nucleotides: TGTGCCAGCAGTTTTTTCGCGGGGTCCTATGGCTACACCTTC.

The CDR3 DNA sequence: TGTGCCAGCAGCCAAGAATTCGAACAGCCGAAGTACTTC. This gives the protein CASSQEFEQPKYF. The J gene is TRBJ2-7, the V gene TRBV14; D ambiguous. The CDR3 covers 13 residues. V gave up 0 bases and J gave up 11 bases, with 14 bases separating them. Germline-derived CDR1 and CDR2 are SGHDN and FVKESK.

This clone was counted a few times. The CDR3 DNA sequence: TGTGCCAGCAGCCCGACGGGGGACTTCTCTGGGGCCAACGTCCTGACTTTC. The encoded protein is CASSPTGDFSGANVLTF. The chain has TRBV9 and TRBJ2-6; weak D call: TRBD2 (6 bases). With 4 bases removed from V and 0 bases from J, the gap between germline ends came to 14 bases. The CDR3 extends over 17 amino acids. Germline CDR1 and CDR2: SGDLS and YYNGEE.

V is TRBV28 and J is TRBJ1-5; D is undetermined. The germline V gene has CDR1 MDHEN and CDR2 SYDVKM. The length of the CDR3 is 15 residues. With 6 bases removed from V and 7 bases from J, the gap between germline ends came to 19 bases. The CDR3 nucleotides read TGTGCCAGCAGCGAAATTAGGGTCTTAGGACAGCCCCAGCATTTT. Translated, it gives CASSEIRVLGQPQHF.

The chain recombines TRBV11-2 with TRBJ1-1, with 7 bases lining up with TRBD1. Per germline, CDR1 SGHAT and CDR2 FQNNGV. The CDR3 totals 13 residues. Unmatched junction bases numbered 7, after V lost 5 bases and J lost 7 bases. The CDR3 here is CASSPGQDNEAFF. CDR3 nucleotides: TGTGCCAGCAGCCCCGGACAGGATAATGAAGCTTTCTTT.

This sequence joins TRBV4-1 and TRBJ1-2; 10 nucleotides line up with TRBD1. CDR1 is MGHRA and CDR2 is YSYEKL in the germline V gene. The CDR3 covers 16 residues. V shed 3 bases, J shed 3 bases, and the junction held 7 bases outside the gene matches. As DNA, the CDR3 is TGCGCCAGCAGCCACAGTAGACAGGGGGCTCACTATGGCTACACCTTC. It specifies CASSHSRQGAHYGYTF.

This clone was picked up a small number of times. Here the CDR3 reads CASSVLVDSDYGYTF. The DNA of the CDR3 is TGTGCCAGTAGTGTCCTTGTAGACAGCGACTATGGCTACACCTTC. V usage is TRBV19 and J usage is TRBJ1-2, with a tentative D call TRBD1 (5 bases). Trimming cost V 5 bases and J 3 bases, with 16 bases left between them. The CDR3 totals 15 residues. The V gene's germline CDR1 is LNHDA and CDR2 SQIVND (reference sequence).